This T cell receptor (beta chain) comes out of a study of metastatic and nonmetastatic thyroid tumors. The CDR3 extends over 13 amino acids. Germline values: CDR1 DFQATT, CDR2 SNEGSKA (reference sequence). V shed 4 bases and J 5 bases; nucleotides not matched to a gene: 3. TCRdb re-called clones via MiXCR from the PCR reads. The profile shows approximately 16,000 clones, about 32% of them singletons. Each patient came to thyroid surgery without any prior treatment (of any kind). This receptor was identified in a male donor with papillary thyroid cancer or a benign thyroid nodule (not recorded which). Some clones in this sample may be carry-over from other donors' samples. Sequencing was carried out using tumor tissue. The chain carries TRBV20-1 and TRBJ2-3; the match to TRBD2 covers 10 bases. CDR3: CSAMGLAIDTQYF. The CDR3 DNA reads as TGCAGTGCTATGGGACTAGCGATAGATACGCAGTATTTT.